Given below is one T cell receptor (beta chain) in context. The sample originates from a study of blood T cell repertoires in COVID-19. Study-wide background: Acute and convalescent COVID-19 samples came from the United States, Italy and Spain. In each case, the material was cDNA or gDNA derived from T cells, B-cell-depleted T cells, or PBMCs.

This CDR3 is built from 14 residues. Germline loops: CDR1 SGHTA, CDR2 FQGNSA. Trimming pared 1 base from V and 6 bases from J, leaving 13 bases between. In the study's own analysis: Quantification of nucleated cells was approximated via reference gene primer amplification. The protocol was immunoSEQ multiplex PCR, while the TCRdb copy is restricted to in-frame clones and leaves out a portion. V, J and clone size reflect that table, while D and trimming were determined from the DNA. Of 65,000 to 80,000 clones in the sample, under 95% were seen once. Input material: peripheral blood. This sequence originates from a human donor in a cohort sampled during active COVID-19. This chain joins TRBV7-2 and TRBJ2-7, with D tentatively TRBD2 (5 bases). Here the CDR3 reads CASSLGTPRAEQYF. The CDR3 coding sequence is TGTGCCAGCAGCTTAGGGACCCCGCGGGCCGAGCAGTACTTC.